A selection of T cell receptor beta chains follows, all from one sample in a study of OX40 agonist ivuxolimab in advanced cancers. The assay was immunoSEQ multiplex PCR, and TCRdb's table has in-frame clones only and misses some. The top ten clones hold 13% to 15% of a sample with 45,000 to 50,000 clones, around 85% of them seen once. This sample comprised CD4+ or CD8+ T cells sorted from blood, obtained in a trial of the OX40 agonist ivuxolimab. These receptors all come from an adult with an advanced solid tumor such as melanoma, head and neck, liver or kidney cancer. Both conserved end residues are part of each CDR3. D genes are given only for firm matches. Not all rows give a size; the values are once, few, many and, for expanded clones, a class.

TGTGCCAGCAGCCCGGACAGAGTCTCTGGGGCCAACGTCCTGACTTTC	CASSPDRVSGANVLTF	NA	once	TRBV7-3	TRBJ2-6
TGTGCCAGCAGTCCCCACAGGGTGGGAGAAGAGACCCAGTACTTC	CASSPHRVGEETQYF	NA	NA	TRBV6-6	TRBJ2-5
TGTGCCAGCAGCCAGGGGGCGCGGGCCAAAAACATTCAGTACTTC	CASSQGARAKNIQYF	TRBD1	NA	TRBV11-2	TRBJ2-4
TGCGCCAGCAGCTTTGACGGGAGAACATACAATGAGCAGTTCTTC	CASSFDGRTYNEQFF	NA	once	TRBV5-1	TRBJ2-1
TGTGCCAGCAGCTTGGACTACACCGGGGAGCTGTTTTTT	CASSLDYTGELFF	NA	NA	TRBV5-6	TRBJ2-2
TGTGCCAGCAGTTTAGGGACAGAAAACATTCAGTACTTC	CASSLGTENIQYF	TRBD1	NA	TRBV28	TRBJ2-4
TGCGCCAGCAGACTAACTACAGGGGTCATGAACACTGAAGCTTTCTTT	CASRLTTGVMNTEAFF	TRBD1	NA	TRBV4-1	TRBJ1-1
TGCGCCAGCCAAAGGAACTCTGGAAACACCATATATTTT	CASQRNSGNTIYF	NA	NA	TRBV5-1	TRBJ1-3
TGTGCCAGCAGTGACGTAGCGGGAGGCGTCGCAGATACGCAGTATTTT	CASSDVAGGVADTQYF	TRBD2	NA	TRBV2	TRBJ2-3
TGTGCCAGCAGTAATCAGGGTGTAGGGCCCCTCCACTTT	CASSNQGVGPLHF	NA	few	TRBV27	TRBJ1-6
TGTGCCAGCAGCTTCCAGGACAGTTCAGGGGAGCTGTTTTTT	CASSFQDSSGELFF	NA	once	TRBV7-9	TRBJ2-2
TGCGCCAGCAGCCCGGCCCGGGACAATCGTCCAGATACGCAGTATTTT	CASSPARDNRPDTQYF	NA	NA	TRBV5-1	TRBJ2-3
TGTGCCACCAGCAGAGTGGGGGCAACTAATGAAAAACTGTTTTTT	CATSRVGATNEKLFF	NA	NA	TRBV15	TRBJ1-4
TGTGCCAGCAGCAGTAGACAGGAGAACACTGAAGCTTTCTTT	CASSSRQENTEAFF	NA	once	TRBV5-7	TRBJ1-1
TGTGCCAGCAGCGCACTAAGGGGTAACACCGGGGAGCTGTTTTTT	CASSALRGNTGELFF	NA	NA	TRBV9	TRBJ2-2
TGTGCCAGCAGTTACGGGACGGGAGTGGACACCGGGGAGCTGTTTTTT	CASSYGTGVDTGELFF	NA	NA	TRBV6-5	TRBJ2-2
TGTGCCATCAGCGGACTAGCGGGAGGGGGTGAGCAGTTCTTC	CAISGLAGGGEQFF	TRBD2	NA	TRBV10-3	TRBJ2-1
TGTGCCAGCAGCTACACAATTGGGACTGAAGCTTTCTTT	CASSYTIGTEAFF	NA	once	TRBV7-3	TRBJ1-1
TGTGCCAGTAGTATACTAGCGGGATCCACGGCCGGGGAGCTGTTTTTT	CASSILAGSTAGELFF	TRBD2	NA	TRBV19	TRBJ2-2
TGTGCCAGCAGCCTCAGTAGGGACTACACAAACAATGAGCAGTTCTTC	CASSLSRDYTNNEQFF	TRBD2	few	TRBV9	TRBJ2-1
TGTGCCAGCAGCTTGTCGAACAGGGGGCGCGGCGAGCAGTACTTC	CASSLSNRGRGEQYF	TRBD1	NA	TRBV5-4	TRBJ2-7
TGTGCCAGTAGTATTTTCACCCAGGGAGGCTCCGAGCAGTACTTC	CASSIFTQGGSEQYF	NA	NA	TRBV19	TRBJ2-7
TGTGCCAGCAGCTCACCAGGTGGGACTAACTCCTACGAGCAGTACTTC	CASSSPGGTNSYEQYF	TRBD2	once	TRBV7-6	TRBJ2-7
TGTGCCAGCAGTAAGTTTCCGGGGAACACCATATATTTT	CASSKFPGNTIYF	NA	NA	TRBV28	TRBJ1-3
TGTGCCAGCAGTTTGAGGGGGCCTCAGCCCCAGCATTTT	CASSLRGPQPQHF	TRBD1	NA	TRBV27	TRBJ1-5
TGTGCCAGCAGCTATAAGGGCCCCTACGAGCAGTACTTC	CASSYKGPYEQYF	NA	NA	TRBV27	TRBJ2-7
TGTGCCAGCAGTTGGGCGGGACTTAATGAAAAACTGTTTTTT	CASSWAGLNEKLFF	NA	once	TRBV6-6	TRBJ1-4
TGCAGCGTGCGAACCACCACCTACGAGCAGTACTTC	CSVRTTTYEQYF	NA	NA	TRBV29-1	TRBJ2-7
TGTGCCAGCGGATTTCTAGGGATTGGCTACACCTTC	CASGFLGIGYTF	NA	NA	TRBV6-6	TRBJ1-2
TGCGCCAGCAGCTACACAGTGGGGGGACCCAACAACGAGCAGTACTTC	CASSYTVGGPNNEQYF	NA	NA	TRBV4-1	TRBJ2-7
TGCGCCAGCAGCTACACCGGGACTAGCGGAAACAATGAGCAGTTCTTC	CASSYTGTSGNNEQFF	TRBD2	once	TRBV5-1	TRBJ2-1
TGTGCCAGCAGGCCGACAGGGATAGATACGCAGTATTTT	CASRPTGIDTQYF	TRBD1	NA	TRBV7-2	TRBJ2-3
TGTGCCAGCGGACTAGCGGGAGGGCCTGGCACCGGGGAGCTGTTTTTT	CASGLAGGPGTGELFF	TRBD2	medium-sized	TRBV9	TRBJ2-2
TGTGCCAGCAGGGGGGGGGTTTCCTACGAGCAGTACTTC	CASRGGVSYEQYF	TRBD2	NA	TRBV27	TRBJ2-7
TGTGCCAGCAGCTTGGACAGGAGAGAAGAGACCCAGTACTTC	CASSLDRREETQYF	NA	NA	TRBV5-6	TRBJ2-5
TGTGCCAGCAGCAGGGGAGCAGAGACCCAGTACTTC	CASSRGAETQYF	NA	once	TRBV7-9	TRBJ2-5
TGTGCCATCAGTGGAGGGGCGCCCGACTATGGCTACACCTTC	CAISGGAPDYGYTF	NA	NA	TRBV10-3	TRBJ1-2
TGTGCCAGCAGCTTGGCCGCGTCTCGGAATGAGCAGTTCTTC	CASSLAASRNEQFF	NA	NA	TRBV5-4	TRBJ2-1
TGTGCCACCAGCAAGCCAACGGAGACTGAAGCTTTCTTT	CATSKPTETEAFF	NA	few	TRBV15	TRBJ1-1
TGTGCCAGCAGCGGCGGGGGGATTGCTTGGGAGACCCAGTACTTC	CASSGGGIAWETQYF	TRBD2	NA	TRBV5-4	TRBJ2-5